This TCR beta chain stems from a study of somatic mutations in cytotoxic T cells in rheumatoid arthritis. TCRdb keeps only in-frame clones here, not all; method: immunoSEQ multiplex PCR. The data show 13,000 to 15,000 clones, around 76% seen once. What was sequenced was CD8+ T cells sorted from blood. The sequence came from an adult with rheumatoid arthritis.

The CDR3 DNA is TGTGCCAGCAGTCCCTATGTGGCTAACTATGGCTACACCTTC. It encodes CASSPYVANYGYTF. The chain is built from TRBV27 and TRBJ1-2; no reliable D call. Germline V gives CDR1 MNHEY, CDR2 SMNVEV (reference sequence). The V end lost 5 bases, the J end lost 0 bases, and 10 bases lay between the germline ends. CDR3 size: 14 residues.